A single sample is the source of the 27 T cell receptor beta chains below, sequenced in a study of blood T cell repertoires in COVID-19. TCRdb's copy holds only in-frame clones and misses some; the assay was immunoSEQ multiplex PCR. The profile shows around 260,000 clones, roughly 92% of them singletons. Sequenced sample: peripheral blood. The receptors originated from a woman aged 25 to 45 with COVID-19, enrolled during active disease.

The genes are TRBV28 and TRBJ1-1; D is unclear. Trimming removed 4 bases at V and 2 bases at J, with 17 bases between. CDR1 MDHEN and CDR2 SYDVKM come from the germline V gene. The CDR3 totals 16 residues. The CDR3 spells CASSSQVTAANTEAFF. In nucleotides, the CDR3 is TGTGCCAGCAGTTCCCAGGTTACAGCCGCCAACACTGAAGCTTTCTTT.

The chain uses TRBV24-1 and TRBJ1-5, with D possibly matching TRBD1 (5 bases). The CDR3 has 16 amino acids. Germline V CDR1 and CDR2: KGHDR, SFDVKD. Trimming stripped 4 bases from V and 7 bases from J, with 19 bases between. The CDR3 here is CATSDNKGPGIQPQHF. In DNA form, the CDR3 reads TGTGCCACCAGTGACAATAAAGGACCAGGGATCCAGCCCCAGCATTTT.

A note on this clone: Other DNA sequences in this sample translate to the same CDR3. This sequence joins TRBV6-1 and TRBJ1-2; 7 nucleotides agree with TRBD1. Germline CDR1 and CDR2: MNHNS and SASEGT. Losses at the gene ends were 1 base for V and 4 bases for J; bases not matched to a gene: 3. The CDR3 runs 14 residues. CDR3 in amino acids: CASSEVRDSYGYTF. In DNA form, the CDR3 reads TGTGCCAGCAGTGAAGTAAGGGACAGCTATGGCTACACCTTC.

The rearrangement links TRBV3-1 (or the pseudogene TRBV3-2) to TRBJ1-2; 11 bases line up with TRBD1. The V and J ends lost 4 bases and 7 bases, in that order; junction bases with no gene match: 8. The CDR3 covers 15 residues. Germline V gene sequence: CDR1 LGHDT, CDR2 YNNKEL (reference sequence). DNA of the CDR3: TGTGCCAGCAGCCTCCTAGGACAGGGGGCGTTTGGCTACACCTTC. Its translation: CASSLLGQGAFGYTF.

This clone was counted once. The V call is TRBV6-6, the J call TRBJ1-4; 9 positions match TRBD1. Germline V gene data show CDR1 as MNHNY and CDR2 as SVGAGI (reference sequence). Trimming removed 5 bases from V and 5 bases from J; junction bases left unmatched: 12. The CDR3 has 17 residues. CDR3 nucleotide sequence: TGTGCCAGCAGTCCACGTCCCGGGACAGGGAAAAATGAAAAACTGTTTTTT. It encodes CASSPRPGTGKNEKLFF.

J is TRBJ2-5 and V is TRBV5-1, with 13 bases aligning to TRBD2. The junction had 5 bases not matched to a gene; V was cut back by 5 bases and J by 4 bases. The CDR3 loop spans 15 amino acids. Germline-derived CDR1 and CDR2 are SGHRS and YFSETQ. The DNA of the CDR3 is TGCGCCAGCAGGGAACTAGCGGGAGGGCGAGAGACCCAGTACTTC. It codes for CASRELAGGRETQYF. The variable domain in full, with the rest retrieved from reference TRBV5-1 and TRBJ2-5, is KAGVTQTPRYLIKTRGQQVTLSCSPISGHRSVSWYQQTPGQGLQFLFEYFSETQRNKGNFPGRFSGRQFSNSRSEMNVSTLELGDSALYLCASRELAGGRETQYFGPGTRLLVL.

The chain links TRBV3-1 (or the pseudogene TRBV3-2) to TRBJ1-3; tentatively, D is TRBD1 (6 bases). V lost 4 bases and J 7 bases, leaving 8 bases between the germline ends. The CDR3 runs 12 residues. Germline V lookup: CDR1 LGHDT, CDR2 YNNKEL (reference sequence). The CDR3 loop is CASSPQGNTIYF. DNA for the CDR3: TGTGCCAGCAGCCCCCAGGGGAACACCATATATTTT.

This chain connects TRBV5-1 to TRBJ1-6; perhaps TRBD1 as D (5 bases). Germline V CDR1 and CDR2: SGHRS, YFSETQ. There are 15 residues in the CDR3. With 2 bases removed from V and 9 bases from J, the gap between germline ends came to 15 bases. The CDR3 spells CASSFGPSQGSPLHF. The CDR3 DNA follows: TGCGCCAGCAGCTTCGGCCCATCCCAGGGTTCACCCCTCCACTTT.

In this sample, this clone turned up once. The V and J genes are TRBV5-1 and TRBJ2-1, with 10 bases matching TRBD2. The germline V gene has CDR1 SGHRS and CDR2 YFSETQ. The CDR3 is 14 amino acids. V was clipped by 2 bases and J by 5 bases; unmatched bases: 1. Here the CDR3 DNA reads TGCGCCAGCAGCTTAGGACTAGCGGACAATGAGCAGTTCTTC. Its translation is CASSLGLADNEQFF.

The rearrangement uses TRBV5-1 and TRBJ2-1; possible D gene TRBD2, 6 bases. The CDR3 spans 13 residues. V was pared by 4 bases and J by 5 bases, with 10 bases between. Germline V gene lookup returns CDR1 SGHRS and CDR2 YFSETQ. The CDR3 spells CASSLLADNEQFF. The CDR3 DNA is TGCGCCAGCAGCCTACTAGCAGACAATGAGCAGTTCTTC.

The gene calls are TRBV5-1 and TRBJ2-5; 10 bases fit TRBD2. V gave up 4 bases and J gave up 2 bases; unmatched junction bases: 5. The CDR3 runs to 15 residues. The germline CDR1 and CDR2 sequences are SGHRS and YFSETQ. The CDR3 DNA is TGCGCCAGCAGCCCGGGGACTAGCGTGCAAGAGACCCAGTACTTC. It specifies CASSPGTSVQETQYF.

The V gene is TRBV2, the J gene TRBJ2-1; maybe TRBD2 (5 bases). The CDR3 is made up of 13 amino acids. Germline V gives CDR1 SNHLY, CDR2 FYNNEI. Trimming stripped 4 bases from V and 7 bases from J, with 11 bases between. CDR3 nucleotide sequence: TGTGCCAGCAGTGGGACTTGGGGTAATGAGCAGTTCTTC. Residues: CASSGTWGNEQFF.

This chain connects TRBV14 to TRBJ2-3; 12 bases fit TRBD2. The germline V gene encodes CDR1 SGHDN and CDR2 FVKESK. The CDR3 is made up of 17 amino acids. The trim removed 0 bases at V and 5 bases at J, leaving 6 bases unmatched. The CDR3 is CASSQDKLAGGQDTQYF. For the CDR3, the DNA is TGTGCCAGCAGCCAAGACAAACTAGCGGGAGGACAAGATACGCAGTATTTT.

The sample holds one count of this clone. The chain recombines TRBV6-5 with TRBJ2-3, with TRBD2 matching over 8 bases. The CDR3 contains 14 residues. J was trimmed by 3 bases and V by 7 bases; bases with no gene match: 6. In germline, CDR1 is MNHEY, CDR2 SVGAGI. The CDR3 is CASKAGRATDTQYF. In DNA form, the CDR3 reads TGTGCCAGCAAAGCCGGGAGGGCAACAGATACGCAGTATTTT.

CDR3 sequence: CASSTHPGTDQPQHF. CDR3 bases: TGTGCCAGCAGCACACATCCCGGGACAGACCAGCCCCAGCATTTT. This chain links TRBV2 with TRBJ1-5; 7 bases map to TRBD1. Trimming cost V 6 bases and J 7 bases; bases outside gene matches: 12. The CDR3 length is 15 residues. Germline assignment: CDR1 SNHLY and CDR2 FYNNEI.

The genes are TRBV9 and TRBJ2-1, with 10 positions matching TRBD2. The V and J ends lost 3 bases and 7 bases, in that order; junction bases with no gene match: 7. Germline CDR1 SGDLS, CDR2 YYNGEE. CDR3 size: 15 residues. The CDR3 region is CASSDAGTSVNEQFF. CDR3 sequence (DNA): TGTGCCAGCAGCGATGCCGGGACTAGCGTAAATGAGCAGTTCTTC.

The chain carries TRBV19 and TRBJ1-1; the match to TRBD1 covers 7 bases. The germline gives CDR1 LNHDA, CDR2 SQIVND (reference sequence). V was pared by 9 bases and J by 3 bases, with 13 bases of the junction left unmatched. The CDR3 runs 15 residues. DNA of the CDR3: TGTGCCAGCCGGCAAGGAGGGACAGAACACACTGAAGCTTTCTTT. Translating it yields CASRQGGTEHTEAFF.

The chain has TRBV29-1 and TRBJ1-5; a possible D gene is TRBD1 (6 bases). The CDR3 length is 13 residues. Trimming cost V 2 bases and J 2 bases, with 7 bases left between them. Germline values: CDR1 SQVTM, CDR2 ANQGSEA. CDR3 residues: CSVESGGNQPQHF. The DNA of the CDR3 is TGCAGCGTTGAATCAGGGGGCAATCAGCCCCAGCATTTT.

V gene TRBV10-1 combines with J gene TRBJ2-2; 9 nucleotides line up with TRBD1. Looked up from germline, CDR1 is WNHNN and CDR2 is SYGVQD (reference sequence). The CDR3 covers 15 residues. The trim removed 4 bases at V and 5 bases at J, leaving 5 bases unmatched. CDR3: CASSGRTGVTGELFF. The CDR3 DNA reads as TGCGCCAGCAGTGGTAGGACAGGGGTGACCGGGGAGCTGTTTTTT.

V gene TRBV7-9 combines with J gene TRBJ1-3; tentatively, D is TRBD1 (5 bases). Germline-derived CDR1 and CDR2 are SEHNR and FQNEAQ (reference sequence). Trimming stripped 1 base from V and 5 bases from J, with 9 bases between. The CDR3 is 14 amino acids. CDR3 region: CASSLETARNTIYF. CDR3 bases: TGTGCCAGCAGCTTAGAGACAGCTAGAAACACCATATATTTT. The full variable domain, its missing parts supplied by reference TRBV7-9 and TRBJ1-3, is DTGVSQNPRHKITKRGQNVTFRCDPISEHNRLYWYRQTLGQGPEFLTYFQNEAQLEKSRLLSDRFSAERPKGSFSTLEIQRTEQGDSAMYLCASSLETARNTIYFGEGSWLTVV.

This chain uses TRBV2 with TRBJ2-1, with a possible D match to TRBD2 (5 bases). The CDR3 runs to 15 residues. Per germline, CDR1 SNHLY and CDR2 FYNNEI. Trimming left V 5 bases short and J 2 bases short, with 13 bases between. The CDR3 bases are TGTGCCAGCAGTTACACTAGTGAACCCTACAATGAGCAGTTCTTC. Protein product: CASSYTSEPYNEQFF.

This chain joins TRBV14 and TRBJ2-7; maybe TRBD2 (5 bases). Looked up from germline, CDR1 is SGHDN and CDR2 is FVKESK. The CDR3 has 15 residues. V lost 1 base and J lost 3, with 13 bases in between. CDR3 in amino acids: CASSQGKGVGYEQYF. CDR3 DNA sequence: TGTGCCAGCAGCCAAGGGAAGGGAGTGGGCTACGAGCAGTACTTC. The variable domain in full, with the rest retrieved from reference TRBV14 and TRBJ2-7, is EAGVTQFPSHSVIEKGQTVTLRCDPISGHDNLYWYRRVMGKEIKFLLHFVKESKQDESGMPNNRFLAERTGGTYSTLKVQPAELEDSGVYFCASSQGKGVGYEQYFGPGTRLTVT.

This clone appeared once. The V and J genes are TRBV5-1 and TRBJ2-5, with TRBD1 matching 9 bases. This CDR3 is built from 19 residues. Germline V gene lookup returns CDR1 SGHRS and CDR2 YFSETQ. V lost 3 bases to trimming and J lost 1 base; unmatched junction nucleotides: 16. As DNA, the CDR3 is TGCGCCAGCAGCTACCGGACAGGGGCCCTGAGCCGGTCCCAAGAGACCCAGTACTTC. Its protein product is CASSYRTGALSRSQETQYF.

The chain couples TRBV6-6 to TRBJ1-2, with TRBD1 identical over 8 bases. The germline gives CDR1 MNHNY, CDR2 SVGAGI (reference sequence). V dropped 0 bases and J dropped 4; count of bases not matched to a gene: 7. This CDR3 contains 16 residues. CDR3 sequence (DNA): TGTGCCAGCAGTTACTCGATACAGGGGGGTGTCTATGGCTACACCTTC. Translating it yields CASSYSIQGGVYGYTF.

V and J are TRBV11-3 and TRBJ2-7; TRBD2 aligns across 13 bases. The CDR3 consists of 13 residues. Trimming took 5 bases from V and 5 from J; bases not matched to a gene: 0. CDR1 and CDR2 from the germline V gene are SGHNT and YENEEA. In nucleotides, the CDR3 is TGTGCCAGCAGCGGGACTAGCGGGAACGAGCAGTACTTC. The encoded protein is CASSGTSGNEQYF. Based on the CDR3 plus reference TRBV11-3 and TRBJ2-7, the full variable domain is EAGVVQSPRYKIIEKKQPVAFWCNPISGHNTLYWYLQNLGQGPELLIRYENEEAVDDSQLPKDRFSAERLKGVDSTLKIQPAELGDSAVYLCASSGTSGNEQYFGPGTRLTVT.

The chain carries TRBV11-2 and TRBJ2-7, with D possibly TRBD1 on 5 matching bases. V lost 3 bases to trimming and J lost 2 bases, with 11 bases between them. The CDR3 runs 14 residues. Germline CDR1 SGHAT, CDR2 FQNNGV. CDR3 in DNA: TGTGCCAGCAGCTTGGCAGGGCATACCTACGAGCAGTACTTC. Its protein is CASSLAGHTYEQYF.

The chain has TRBV9 and TRBJ2-2; TRBD2 might be the D (5 bases). V lost 6 bases and J 3 bases, leaving 15 bases between the germline ends. Germline V gene data show CDR1 as SGDLS and CDR2 as YYNGEE. The CDR3 sequence is 15 residues long. CDR3 nucleotides: TGTGCCAGCAACCTCTGGGGAGCGGACACCGGGGAGCTGTTTTTT. This translates into CASNLWGADTGELFF.